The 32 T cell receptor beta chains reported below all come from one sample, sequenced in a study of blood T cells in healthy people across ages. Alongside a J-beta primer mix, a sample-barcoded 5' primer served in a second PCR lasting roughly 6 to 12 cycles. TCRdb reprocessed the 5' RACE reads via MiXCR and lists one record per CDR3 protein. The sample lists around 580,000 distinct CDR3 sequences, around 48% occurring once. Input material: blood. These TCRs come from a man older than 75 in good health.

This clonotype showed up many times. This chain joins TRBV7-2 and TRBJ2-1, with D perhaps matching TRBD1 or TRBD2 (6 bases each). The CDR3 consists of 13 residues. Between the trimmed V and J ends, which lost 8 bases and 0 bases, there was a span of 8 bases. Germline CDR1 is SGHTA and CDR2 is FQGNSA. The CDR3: CASGGLSYNEQFF. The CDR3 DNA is TGTGCCAGCGGGGGGCTCTCCTACAATGAGCAGTTCTTC. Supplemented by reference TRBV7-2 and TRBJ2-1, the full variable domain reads GAGVSQSPSNKVTEKGKDVELRCDPISGHTALYWYRQSLGQGLEFLIYFQGNSAPDKSGLPSDRFSAERTGGSVSTLTIQRTQQEDSAVYLCASGGLSYNEQFFGPGTRLTVL.

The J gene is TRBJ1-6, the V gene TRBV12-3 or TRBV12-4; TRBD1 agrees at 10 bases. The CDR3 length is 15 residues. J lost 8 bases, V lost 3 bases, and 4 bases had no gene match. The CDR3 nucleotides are TGTGCCAGCAGTTTTGAGGGACAGGGGTATTCACCCCTCCACTTT. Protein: CASSFEGQGYSPLHF.

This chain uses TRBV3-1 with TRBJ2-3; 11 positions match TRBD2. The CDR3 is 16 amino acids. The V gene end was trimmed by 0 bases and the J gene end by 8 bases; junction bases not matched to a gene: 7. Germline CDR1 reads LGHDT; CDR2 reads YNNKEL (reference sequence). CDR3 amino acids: CASSQDVAGGLSTQYF. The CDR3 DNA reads TGTGCCAGCAGCCAAGATGTAGCGGGGGGGCTAAGTACGCAGTATTTT.

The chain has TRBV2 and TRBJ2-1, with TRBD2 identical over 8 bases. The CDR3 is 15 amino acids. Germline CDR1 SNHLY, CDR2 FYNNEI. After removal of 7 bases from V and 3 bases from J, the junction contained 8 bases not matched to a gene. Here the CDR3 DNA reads TGTGCCAGCACCGAAGGCGGGGGGCGCTACAATGAGCAGTTCTTC. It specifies CASTEGGGRYNEQFF.

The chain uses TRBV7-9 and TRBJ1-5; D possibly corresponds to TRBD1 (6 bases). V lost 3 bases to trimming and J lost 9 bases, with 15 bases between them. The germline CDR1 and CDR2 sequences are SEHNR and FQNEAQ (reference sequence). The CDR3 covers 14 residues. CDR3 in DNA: TGTGCCAGCAGCTTGGGGGCAGGGTCCAGGCCCCAGCATTTT. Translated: CASSLGAGSRPQHF.

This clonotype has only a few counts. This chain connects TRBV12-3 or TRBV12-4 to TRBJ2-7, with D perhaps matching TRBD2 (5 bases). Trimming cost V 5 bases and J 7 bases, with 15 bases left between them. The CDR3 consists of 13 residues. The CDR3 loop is CASSLSEVGEQYF. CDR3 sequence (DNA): TGTGCCAGCAGTCTTAGCGAAGTCGGTGAGCAGTACTTC.

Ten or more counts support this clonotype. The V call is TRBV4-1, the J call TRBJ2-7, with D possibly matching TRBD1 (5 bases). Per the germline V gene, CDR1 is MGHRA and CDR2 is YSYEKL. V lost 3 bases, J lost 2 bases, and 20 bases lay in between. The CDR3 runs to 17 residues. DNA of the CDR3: TGCGCCAGCAGCCACCCGAAAGCAAGGGGTCAGGCCTACGAGCAGTACTTC. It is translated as CASSHPKARGQAYEQYF.

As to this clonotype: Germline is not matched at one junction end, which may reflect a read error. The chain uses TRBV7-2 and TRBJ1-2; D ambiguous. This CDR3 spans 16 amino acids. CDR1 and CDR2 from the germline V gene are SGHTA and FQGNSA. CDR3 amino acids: CASSPETTASNYGYTF. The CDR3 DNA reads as TGTGCTAGCAGCCCGGAGACCACAGCCTCTAACTATGGCTACACCTTC.

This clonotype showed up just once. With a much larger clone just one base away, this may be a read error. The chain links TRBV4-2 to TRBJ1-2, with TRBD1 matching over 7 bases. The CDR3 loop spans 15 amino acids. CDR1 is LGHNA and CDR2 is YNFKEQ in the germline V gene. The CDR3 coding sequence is TGTGCCTGCAGCCAAGACTCGACAGGGCGCTATGGCTACACCTTC. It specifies CACSQDSTGRYGYTF.

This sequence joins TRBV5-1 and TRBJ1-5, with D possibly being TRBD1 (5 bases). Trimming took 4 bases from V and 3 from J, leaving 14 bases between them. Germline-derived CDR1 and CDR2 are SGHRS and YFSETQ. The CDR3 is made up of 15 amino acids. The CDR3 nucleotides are TGCGCCAGCAGCCGTGGAGGGGCAGTCAATCAGCCCCAGCATTTT. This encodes CASSRGGAVNQPQHF.

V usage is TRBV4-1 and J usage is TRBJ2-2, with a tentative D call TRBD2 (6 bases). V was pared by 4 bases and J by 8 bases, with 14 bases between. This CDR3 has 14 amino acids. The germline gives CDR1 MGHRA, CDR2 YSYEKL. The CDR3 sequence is CASSLRGTGGELFF. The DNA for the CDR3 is TGCGCCAGCAGCCTCCGGGGGACGGGAGGGGAGCTGTTTTTT.

The CDR3: CASSTDLSGANVLTF. CDR3 bases: TGCGCCAGCAGCACTGACCTCTCTGGGGCCAACGTCCTGACTTTC. V gene TRBV5-1 combines with J gene TRBJ2-6; D is undetermined. Trimming removed 4 bases from V and 0 bases from J, with 8 bases in between. CDR1 is SGHRS, CDR2 YFSETQ, per germline. The CDR3 totals 15 residues.

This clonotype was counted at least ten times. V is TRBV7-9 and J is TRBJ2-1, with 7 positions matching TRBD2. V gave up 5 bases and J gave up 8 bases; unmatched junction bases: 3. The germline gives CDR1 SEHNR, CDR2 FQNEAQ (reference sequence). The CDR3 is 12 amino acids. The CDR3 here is CASSVGGYEQFF. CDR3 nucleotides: TGTGCCAGCAGCGTCGGGGGGTATGAGCAGTTCTTC.

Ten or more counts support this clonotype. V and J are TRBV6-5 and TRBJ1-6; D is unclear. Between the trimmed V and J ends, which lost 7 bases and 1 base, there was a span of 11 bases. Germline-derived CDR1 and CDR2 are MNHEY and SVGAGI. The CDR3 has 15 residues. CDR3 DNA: TGTGCCAGCAATCGGGCAAGATCCTATAATTCACCCCTCCACTTT. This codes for CASNRARSYNSPLHF.

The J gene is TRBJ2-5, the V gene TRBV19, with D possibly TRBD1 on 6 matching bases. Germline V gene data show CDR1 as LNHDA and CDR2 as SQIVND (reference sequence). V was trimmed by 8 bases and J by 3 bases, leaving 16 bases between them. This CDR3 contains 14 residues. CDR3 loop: CASWSRQEEETQYF. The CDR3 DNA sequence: TGTGCCAGTTGGTCCAGACAGGAGGAAGAGACCCAGTACTTC.

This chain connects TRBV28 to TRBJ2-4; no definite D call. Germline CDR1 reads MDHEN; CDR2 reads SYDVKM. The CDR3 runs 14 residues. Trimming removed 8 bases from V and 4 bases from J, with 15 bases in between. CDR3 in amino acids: CASGSPNLKNIQYF. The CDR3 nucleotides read TGTGCCAGCGGTAGCCCAAACCTAAAAAACATTCAGTACTTC.

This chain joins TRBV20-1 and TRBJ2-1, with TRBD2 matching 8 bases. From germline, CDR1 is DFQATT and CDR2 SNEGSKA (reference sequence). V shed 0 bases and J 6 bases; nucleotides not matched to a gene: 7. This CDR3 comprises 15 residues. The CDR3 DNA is TGCAGTGCTAGAGATGGGACTAGGCTTGGCAATGAGCAGTTCTTC. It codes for CSARDGTRLGNEQFF.

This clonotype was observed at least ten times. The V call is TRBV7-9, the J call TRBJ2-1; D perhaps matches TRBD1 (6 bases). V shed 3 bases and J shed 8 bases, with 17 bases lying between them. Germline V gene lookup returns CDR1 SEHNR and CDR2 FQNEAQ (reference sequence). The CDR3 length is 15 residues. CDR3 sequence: CASSFVLSRGDEQFF. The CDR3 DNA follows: TGTGCCAGCAGCTTCGTACTGTCCAGGGGAGATGAGCAGTTCTTC.

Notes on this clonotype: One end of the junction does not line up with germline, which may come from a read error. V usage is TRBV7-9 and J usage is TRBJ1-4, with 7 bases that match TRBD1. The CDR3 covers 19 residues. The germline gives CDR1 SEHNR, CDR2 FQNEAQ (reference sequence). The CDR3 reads CASSPTNPVEGATNEKLFF. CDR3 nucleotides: TGTGCCAGCAGCCCAACCAATCCCGTGGAGGGGGCAACCAATGAAAAACTGTTTTTT. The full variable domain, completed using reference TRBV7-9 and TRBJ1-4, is DTGVSQNPRHKITKRGQNVTFRCDPISEHNRLYWYRQTLGQGPEFLTYFQNEAQLEKSRLLSDRFSAERPKGSFSTLEIQRTEQGDSAMYLCASSPTNPVEGATNEKLFFGSGTQLSVL.

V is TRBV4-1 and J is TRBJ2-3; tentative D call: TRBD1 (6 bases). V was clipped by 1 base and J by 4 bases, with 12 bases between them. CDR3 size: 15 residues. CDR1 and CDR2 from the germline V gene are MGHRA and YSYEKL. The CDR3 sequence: CASSQVGGSADTQYF. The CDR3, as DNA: TGCGCCAGCAGCCAAGTAGGGGGTAGCGCAGATACGCAGTATTTT.

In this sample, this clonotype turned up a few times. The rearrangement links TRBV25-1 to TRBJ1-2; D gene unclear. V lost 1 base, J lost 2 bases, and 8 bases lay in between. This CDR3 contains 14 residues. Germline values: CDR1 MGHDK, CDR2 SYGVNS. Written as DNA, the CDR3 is TGTGCCAGCAGTGAATTTGGCCTCAACTATGGCTACACCTTC. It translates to CASSEFGLNYGYTF.

The CDR3 region has the DNA TGTGCCACCGTCCCCGAAGCTTTCTTT. This translates into CATVPEAFF. This chain connects TRBV24-1 to TRBJ1-1; D gene unclear. The CDR3 length is 9 residues. Germline V gene sequence: CDR1 KGHDR, CDR2 SFDVKD. V lost 9 bases to trimming and J lost 8 bases, with 6 bases between them.

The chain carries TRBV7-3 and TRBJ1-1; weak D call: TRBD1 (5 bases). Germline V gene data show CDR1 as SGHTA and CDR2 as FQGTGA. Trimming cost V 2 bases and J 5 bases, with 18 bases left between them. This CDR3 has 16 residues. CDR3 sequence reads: CASSLFPGGAGTEAFF. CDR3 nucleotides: TGTGCCAGCAGCTTATTTCCAGGAGGGGCAGGGACTGAAGCTTTCTTT.

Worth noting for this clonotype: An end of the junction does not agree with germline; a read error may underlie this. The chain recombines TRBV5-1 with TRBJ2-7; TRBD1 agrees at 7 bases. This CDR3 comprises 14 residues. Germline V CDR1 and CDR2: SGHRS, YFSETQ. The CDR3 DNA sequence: TGCACCAGCAGCTTCGGGACAGCCTCCTACGAGCAGTACTTC. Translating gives CTSSFGTASYEQYF.

In nucleotides, the CDR3 is TGTGCCAGCAGCCCGGACGGAAACGTCTACAATGAGCAGTTCTTC. Its translation: CASSPDGNVYNEQFF. The rearrangement links TRBV7-2 to TRBJ2-1; D unclear. The CDR3 loop spans 15 amino acids. CDR1 SGHTA and CDR2 FQGNSA come from the germline V gene. V was shortened by 5 bases and J by 3 bases, with 14 bases between the two germline ends.

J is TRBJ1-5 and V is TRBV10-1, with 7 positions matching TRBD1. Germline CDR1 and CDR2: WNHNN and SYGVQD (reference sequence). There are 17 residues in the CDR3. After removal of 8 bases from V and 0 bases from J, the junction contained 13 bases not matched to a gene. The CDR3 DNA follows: TGCGCCAGCCCTCGACAGGGTCGGGAGTATAGCAATCAGCCCCAGCATTTT. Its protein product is CASPRQGREYSNQPQHF.

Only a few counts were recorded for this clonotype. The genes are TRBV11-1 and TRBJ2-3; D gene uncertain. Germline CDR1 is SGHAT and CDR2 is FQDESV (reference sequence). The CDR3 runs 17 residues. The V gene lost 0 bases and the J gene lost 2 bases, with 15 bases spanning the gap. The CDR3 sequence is CASSLAVFGTYTDTQYF. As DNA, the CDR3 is TGTGCCAGCAGCTTAGCCGTCTTTGGTACTTACACAGATACGCAGTATTTT.

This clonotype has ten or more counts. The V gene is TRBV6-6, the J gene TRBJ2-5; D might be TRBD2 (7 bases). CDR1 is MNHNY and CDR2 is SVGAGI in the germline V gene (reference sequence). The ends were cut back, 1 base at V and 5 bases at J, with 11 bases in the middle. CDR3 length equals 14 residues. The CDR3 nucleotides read TGTGCCAGCAGTTACTGGGGGGGCTTGGAGACCCAGTACTTC. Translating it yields CASSYWGGLETQYF.

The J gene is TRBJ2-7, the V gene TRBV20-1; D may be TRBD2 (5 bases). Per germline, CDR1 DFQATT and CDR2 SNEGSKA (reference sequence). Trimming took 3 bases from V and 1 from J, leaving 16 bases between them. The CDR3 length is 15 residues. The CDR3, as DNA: TGCAGTGCTAGGATTATGAGCGGCACTTCCTACGAGCAGTACTTC. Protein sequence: CSARIMSGTSYEQYF.

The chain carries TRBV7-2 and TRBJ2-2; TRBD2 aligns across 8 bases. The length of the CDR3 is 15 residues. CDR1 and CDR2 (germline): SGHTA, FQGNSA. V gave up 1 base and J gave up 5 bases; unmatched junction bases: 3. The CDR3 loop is CASSLETSGTGELFF. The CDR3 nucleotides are TGTGCCAGCAGCTTAGAAACTAGCGGAACCGGGGAGCTGTTTTTT.

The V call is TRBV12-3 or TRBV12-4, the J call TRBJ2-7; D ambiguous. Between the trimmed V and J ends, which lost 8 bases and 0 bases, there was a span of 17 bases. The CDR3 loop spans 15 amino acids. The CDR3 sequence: CASRDTSEYSYEQYF. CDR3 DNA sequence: TGTGCCAGCCGCGATACCAGCGAGTACTCCTACGAGCAGTACTTC.

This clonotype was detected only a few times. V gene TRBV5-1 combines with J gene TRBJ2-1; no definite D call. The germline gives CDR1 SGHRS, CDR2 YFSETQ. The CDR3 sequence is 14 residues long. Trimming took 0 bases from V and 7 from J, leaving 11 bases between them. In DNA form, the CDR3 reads TGCGCCAGCAGCTTGGGAGACACCGGTAATGAGCAGTTCTTC. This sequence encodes CASSLGDTGNEQFF.